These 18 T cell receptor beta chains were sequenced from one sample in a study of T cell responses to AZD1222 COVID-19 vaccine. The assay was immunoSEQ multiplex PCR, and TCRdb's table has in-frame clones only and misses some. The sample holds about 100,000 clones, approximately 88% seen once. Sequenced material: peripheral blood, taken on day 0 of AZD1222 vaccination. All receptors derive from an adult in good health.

The CDR3 is CASSYRNPQGLTEQFF. CDR3 DNA sequence: TGTGCCAGCAGCTATAGAAATCCACAGGGTCTCACTGAGCAGTTCTTC. This chain uses TRBV7-6 with TRBJ2-1; D might be TRBD1 (6 bases). The germline CDR1 and CDR2 sequences are SGHVS and FNYEAQ. Between the trimmed V and J ends, which lost 4 bases and 9 bases, there was a span of 22 bases. The length of the CDR3 is 16 residues.

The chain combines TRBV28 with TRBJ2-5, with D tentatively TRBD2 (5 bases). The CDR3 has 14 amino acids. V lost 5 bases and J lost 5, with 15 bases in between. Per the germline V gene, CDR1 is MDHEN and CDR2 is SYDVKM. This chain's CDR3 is CASSVTGYGETQYF. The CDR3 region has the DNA TGTGCCAGCAGTGTTACGGGGTACGGGGAGACCCAGTACTTC.

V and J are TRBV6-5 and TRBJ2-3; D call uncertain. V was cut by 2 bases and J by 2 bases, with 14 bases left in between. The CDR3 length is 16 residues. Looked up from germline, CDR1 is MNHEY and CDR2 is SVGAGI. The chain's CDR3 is CASSYADTKLTDTQYF. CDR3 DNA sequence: TGTGCCAGCAGTTACGCAGACACCAAACTCACAGATACGCAGTATTTT.

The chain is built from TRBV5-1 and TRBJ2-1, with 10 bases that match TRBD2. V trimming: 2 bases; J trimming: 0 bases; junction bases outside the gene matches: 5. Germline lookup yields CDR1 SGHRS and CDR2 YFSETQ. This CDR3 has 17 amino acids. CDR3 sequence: CASSLGLAVPSYNEQFF. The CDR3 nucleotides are TGCGCCAGCAGCTTAGGACTAGCGGTTCCCTCCTACAATGAGCAGTTCTTC.

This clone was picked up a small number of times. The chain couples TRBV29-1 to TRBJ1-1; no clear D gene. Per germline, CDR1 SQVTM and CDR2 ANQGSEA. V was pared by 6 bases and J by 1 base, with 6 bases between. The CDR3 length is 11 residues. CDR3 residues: CSVGENTEAFF. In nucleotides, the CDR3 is TGCAGCGTAGGTGAGAACACTGAAGCTTTCTTT.

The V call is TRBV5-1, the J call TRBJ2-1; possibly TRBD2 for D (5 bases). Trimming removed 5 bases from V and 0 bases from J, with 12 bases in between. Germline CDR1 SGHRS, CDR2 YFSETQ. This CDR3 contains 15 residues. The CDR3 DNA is TGCGCCAGCAGTAATGGACTTCCCTCCTACAATGAGCAGTTCTTC. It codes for CASSNGLPSYNEQFF.

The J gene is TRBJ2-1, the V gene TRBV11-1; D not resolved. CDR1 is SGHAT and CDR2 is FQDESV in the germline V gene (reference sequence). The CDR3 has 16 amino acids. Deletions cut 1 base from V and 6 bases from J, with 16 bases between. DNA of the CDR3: TGTGCCAGCAGCTTAGTTCTCGCAGTAAGCAGCAATGAGCAGTTCTTC. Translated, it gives CASSLVLAVSSNEQFF.

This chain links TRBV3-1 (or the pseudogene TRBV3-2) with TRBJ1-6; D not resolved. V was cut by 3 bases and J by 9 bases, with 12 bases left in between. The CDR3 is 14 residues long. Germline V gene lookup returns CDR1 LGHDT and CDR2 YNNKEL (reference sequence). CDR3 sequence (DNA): TGTGCCAGCAGCCAGCGGGAATCTCTTTCACCCCTCCACTTT. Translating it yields CASSQRESLSPLHF.

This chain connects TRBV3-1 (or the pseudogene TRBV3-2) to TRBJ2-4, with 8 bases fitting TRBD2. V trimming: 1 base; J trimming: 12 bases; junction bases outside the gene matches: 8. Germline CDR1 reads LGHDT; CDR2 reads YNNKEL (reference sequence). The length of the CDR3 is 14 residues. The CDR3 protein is CASSQGGAGVDQYF. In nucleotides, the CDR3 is TGTGCCAGCAGCCAAGGAGGAGCGGGAGTAGATCAGTACTTC.

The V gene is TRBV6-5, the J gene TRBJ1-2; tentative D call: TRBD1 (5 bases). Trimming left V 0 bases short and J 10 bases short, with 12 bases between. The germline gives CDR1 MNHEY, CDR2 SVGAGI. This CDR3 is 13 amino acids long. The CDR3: CASSYSRKGIYTF. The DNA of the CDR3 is TGTGCCAGCAGTTACTCGAGAAAGGGGATCTACACCTTC.

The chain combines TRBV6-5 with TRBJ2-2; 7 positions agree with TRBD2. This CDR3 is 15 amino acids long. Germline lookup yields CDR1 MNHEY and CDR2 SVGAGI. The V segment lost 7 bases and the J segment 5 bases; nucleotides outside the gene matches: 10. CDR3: CASTEGRALTGELFF. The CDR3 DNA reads TGTGCCAGCACCGAGGGGAGGGCCTTAACCGGGGAGCTGTTTTTT.

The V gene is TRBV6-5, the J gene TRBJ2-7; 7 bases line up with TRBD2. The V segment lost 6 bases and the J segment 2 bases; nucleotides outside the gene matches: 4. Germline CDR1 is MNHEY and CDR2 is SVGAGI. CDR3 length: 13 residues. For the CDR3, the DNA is TGTGCCAGCAGCTCGGGGGGTCCCTACGAGCAGTACTTC. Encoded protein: CASSSGGPYEQYF.

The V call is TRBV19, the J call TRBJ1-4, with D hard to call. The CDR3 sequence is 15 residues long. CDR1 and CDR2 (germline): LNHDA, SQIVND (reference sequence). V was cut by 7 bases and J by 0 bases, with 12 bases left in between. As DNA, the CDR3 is TGTGCCAGTACCCCAGTTAGGCCAACTAATGAAAAACTGTTTTTT. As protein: CASTPVRPTNEKLFF.

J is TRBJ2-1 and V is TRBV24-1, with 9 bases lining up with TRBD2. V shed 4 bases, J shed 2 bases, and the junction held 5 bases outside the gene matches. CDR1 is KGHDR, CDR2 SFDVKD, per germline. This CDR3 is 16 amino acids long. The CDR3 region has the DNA TGTGCCACCAGTGACTTTTCTAGCGGGGCCTACAATGAGCAGTTCTTC. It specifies CATSDFSSGAYNEQFF.

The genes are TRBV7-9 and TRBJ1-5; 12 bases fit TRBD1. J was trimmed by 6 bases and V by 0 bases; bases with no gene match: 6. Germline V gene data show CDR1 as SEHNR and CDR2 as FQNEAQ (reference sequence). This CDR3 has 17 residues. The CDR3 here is CASSLASGTGGSQPQHF. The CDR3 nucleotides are TGTGCCAGCAGCTTAGCGAGCGGGACAGGGGGCAGTCAGCCCCAGCATTTT. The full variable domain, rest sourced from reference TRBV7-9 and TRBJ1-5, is DTGVSQNPRHKITKRGQNVTFRCDPISEHNRLYWYRQTLGQGPEFLTYFQNEAQLEKSRLLSDRFSAERPKGSFSTLEIQRTEQGDSAMYLCASSLASGTGGSQPQHFGDGTRLSIL.

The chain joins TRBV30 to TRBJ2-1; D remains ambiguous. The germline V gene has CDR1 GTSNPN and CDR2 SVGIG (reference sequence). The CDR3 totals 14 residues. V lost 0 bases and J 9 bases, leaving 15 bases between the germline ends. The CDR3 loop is CAWSVGDIPREQFF. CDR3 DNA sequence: TGTGCCTGGAGTGTAGGAGACATACCCCGTGAGCAGTTCTTC.

The CDR3 DNA reads TGTGCCAGTAGTATACAGGGGACCGGACTGGGAGAGCAGTACTTC. Protein: CASSIQGTGLGEQYF. The genes are TRBV19 and TRBJ2-7; D possibly corresponds to TRBD1 (6 bases). V was cut by 2 bases and J by 7 bases, with 18 bases left in between. Germline V gives CDR1 LNHDA, CDR2 SQIVND (reference sequence). The CDR3 is made up of 15 amino acids.

The CDR3 sequence: CATLGPFNQPQHF. In DNA, the CDR3 is TGTGCCACTTTGGGGCCGTTCAATCAGCCCCAGCATTTT. V and J are TRBV19 and TRBJ1-5, with D possibly being TRBD1 (5 bases). Germline CDR1 is LNHDA and CDR2 is SQIVND (reference sequence). Deletions cut 10 bases from V and 3 bases from J, with 13 bases between. This CDR3 comprises 13 residues.